These T cell receptor beta chains were read from a single sample in a study of CD8 T cells in Susac syndrome. A single record per CDR3 protein comes from TCRdb applying MiXCR to the immunoSEQ multiplex PCR reads. In the table there are some 180,000 distinct CDR3 sequences, over 90% of which are singletons. Material for sequencing was CD4+ T cells from PBMCs. All receptors derive from a human donor with Susac syndrome. CDR3s include the opening cysteine and the closing phenylalanine or tryptophan. The D gene is left open where the match is weak. Clone sizes are given selectively: once, few, many, or a class where the clone is expanded.

v_gene: TRBV7-6; abundance: .; j_gene: TRBJ2-1; d_gene: .; CDR3nt: TGTGCCAGCAGTCCGAGGGGGATGCATATAGGCGATGAGCAGTTCTTC; CDR3aa: CASSPRGMHIGDEQFF
v_gene: TRBV5-4; abundance: .; j_gene: TRBJ2-5; d_gene: .; CDR3nt: TGTGCCAGCAGCCGTTTCAGAGAGACCCAGTACTTC; CDR3aa: CASSRFRETQYF
v_gene: TRBV20-1; abundance: .; j_gene: TRBJ2-2; d_gene: TRBD1; CDR3nt: TGCAGTGCTAGGGATGCAACGAAGGGGGCCACCGGGGAGCTGTTTTTT; CDR3aa: CSARDATKGATGELFF
v_gene: TRBV30; abundance: .; j_gene: TRBJ2-7; d_gene: TRBD1; CDR3nt: TGTGCCTGGAGTCGCTCCTACAGGGGAAGTTCCTACGAGCAGTACTTC; CDR3aa: CAWSRSYRGSSYEQYF
v_gene: TRBV7-9; abundance: once; j_gene: TRBJ2-3; d_gene: .; CDR3nt: TGTGCCAGCAGCCTAACGGAGTCAGATACGCAGTATTTT; CDR3aa: CASSLTESDTQYF
v_gene: TRBV29-1; abundance: .; j_gene: TRBJ1-3; d_gene: TRBD1; CDR3nt: TGCAGCGTTGCCCGGGACAGGGGAAACACCATATATTTT; CDR3aa: CSVARDRGNTIYF
v_gene: TRBV20-1; abundance: .; j_gene: TRBJ2-1; d_gene: TRBD2; CDR3nt: TGCGGACTAGCGGCGGGGTATGAGCAGTTCTTC; CDR3aa: CGLAAGYEQFF
v_gene: TRBV30; abundance: .; j_gene: TRBJ2-3; d_gene: .; CDR3nt: TGTGCCTGGAGTGGGCCTGCACGTAGCACAGATACGCAGTATTTT; CDR3aa: CAWSGPARSTDTQYF
v_gene: TRBV18; abundance: .; j_gene: TRBJ1-2; d_gene: .; CDR3nt: TGTGCCAGCTCACTGGCCAGGATAAACTATGGCTACACCTTC; CDR3aa: CASSLARINYGYTF
v_gene: TRBV29-1; abundance: .; j_gene: TRBJ2-7; d_gene: .; CDR3nt: TGCAGCGTTTATTCGGCCCTCTACGAGCAGTACTTC; CDR3aa: CSVYSALYEQYF
v_gene: TRBV19; abundance: once; j_gene: TRBJ1-1; d_gene: .; CDR3nt: TGTGCCAGCTTTTCCGCTGCGAGGGGGGCGCAGAGTGCTGAAGCTTTCTTT; CDR3aa: CASFSAARGAQSAEAFF
v_gene: TRBV12-3/TRBV12-4; abundance: .; j_gene: TRBJ2-3; d_gene: TRBD2; CDR3nt: TGTGCCAGCAGCTGGACTAGCGGGAGTAGGGATACGCAGTATTTT; CDR3aa: CASSWTSGSRDTQYF
v_gene: TRBV20-1; abundance: .; j_gene: TRBJ2-7; d_gene: TRBD1; CDR3nt: TGCAGTGCTAACAACCCGCGGACAGGGAGCTACGAGCAGTACTTC; CDR3aa: CSANNPRTGSYEQYF
v_gene: TRBV28; abundance: .; j_gene: TRBJ1-5; d_gene: .; CDR3nt: TGTGCCAGCCACCTGCGGGGGAATAGCAATCAGCCCCAGCATTTT; CDR3aa: CASHLRGNSNQPQHF
v_gene: TRBV7-3; abundance: .; j_gene: TRBJ2-1; d_gene: TRBD2; CDR3nt: TGTGCCAGCAGCCTCTCCAGCGGGGGGGTTCCTAATGAGCAGTTCTTC; CDR3aa: CASSLSSGGVPNEQFF